This T cell receptor (beta chain) was recorded in a study of T cell changes during pregnancy in multiple sclerosis. TCRdb keeps only in-frame clones here, not all; method: immunoSEQ multiplex PCR. The sample lists about 75,000 clones, nearly 95% occurring once. Trimming took 5 bases from V and 8 from J, leaving 18 bases between them. Germline-derived CDR1 and CDR2 are MNHEY and SVGAGI. The CDR3 runs 14 residues. J is TRBJ1-2 and V is TRBV6-5, with D perhaps TRBD1 (5 bases). The sample consisted of CD4+ T cells from peripheral blood mononuclear cells, taken after pregnancy. The clonotype was recovered from a female donor with multiple sclerosis, enrolled in a pregnancy study. The CDR3 protein is CASSTPGVLWGYTF. The CDR3 DNA reads TGTGCCAGCAGTACCCCGGGGGTGTTGTGGGGCTACACCTTC.